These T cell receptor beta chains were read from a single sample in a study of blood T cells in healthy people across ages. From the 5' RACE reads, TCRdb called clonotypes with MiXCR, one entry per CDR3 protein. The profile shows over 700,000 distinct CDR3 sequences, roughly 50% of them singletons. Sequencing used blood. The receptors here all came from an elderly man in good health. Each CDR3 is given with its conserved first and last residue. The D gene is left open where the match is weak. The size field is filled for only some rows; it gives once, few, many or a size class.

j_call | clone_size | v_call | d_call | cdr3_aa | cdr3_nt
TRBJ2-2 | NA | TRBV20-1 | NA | CSARGDFTNTGELFF | TGCAGTGCTAGAGGGGACTTCACGAACACCGGGGAGCTGTTTTTT
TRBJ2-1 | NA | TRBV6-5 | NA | CASSYRVSGRSYNEQFF | TGTGCCAGCAGTTATCGGGTTAGCGGACGCTCCTACAATGAGCAGTTCTTC
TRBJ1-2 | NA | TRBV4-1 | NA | CASSQPIGRDYGYTF | TGCGCCAGCAGCCAACCCATCGGACGAGACTATGGCTACACCTTC
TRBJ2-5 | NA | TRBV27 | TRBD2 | CASRGSGLGETQYF | TGTGCCAGCAGGGGTTCCGGACTAGGGGAGACCCAGTACTTC
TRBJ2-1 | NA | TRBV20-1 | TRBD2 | CSAKTSGISNEQFF | TGCAGTGCAAAGACTAGCGGGATTTCAAATGAGCAGTTCTTC
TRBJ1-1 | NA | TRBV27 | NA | CASSSDQVQNTEAFF | TGTGCCAGCAGTTCTGATCAGGTGCAGAACACTGAAGCTTTCTTT
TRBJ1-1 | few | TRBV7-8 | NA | CASSLTDSNTEAFF | TGTGCCAGCAGCTTAACCGATTCGAACACTGAAGCTTTCTTT
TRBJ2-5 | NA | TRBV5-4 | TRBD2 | CASSSGTSGKETQYF | TGTGCCAGCAGCTCAGGGACTAGCGGGAAAGAGACCCAGTACTTC
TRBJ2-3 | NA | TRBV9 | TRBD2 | CASSQRPGTSMSTDTQYF | TGTGCCAGCAGCCAGCGCCCCGGGACTAGCATGAGCACAGATACGCAGTATTTT
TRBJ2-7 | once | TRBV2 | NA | CASSEATYYEQYF | TGTGCCAGCAGTGAAGCAACCTATTACGAGCAGTACTTC
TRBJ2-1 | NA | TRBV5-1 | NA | CASSFQAGVRYEQFF | TGCGCCAGCAGCTTTCAGGCAGGGGTCCGGTATGAGCAGTTCTTC
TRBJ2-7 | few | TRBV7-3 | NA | CASSLGPQGPYEQYF | TGTGCCAGCAGCTTAGGTCCCCAGGGGCCCTACGAGCAGTACTTC
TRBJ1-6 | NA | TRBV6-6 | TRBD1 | CASSGGSKSPLHF | TGTGCCAGCTCAGGGGGGTCTAAGTCACCCCTCCACTTT
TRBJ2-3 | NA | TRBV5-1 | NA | CASSPDIDTDTQYF | TGCGCCAGCAGCCCCGACATCGACACAGATACGCAGTATTTT
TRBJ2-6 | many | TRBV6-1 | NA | CASSPMISGANVLTF | TGTGCCAGCAGTCCGATGATCTCTGGGGCCAACGTCCTGACTTTC
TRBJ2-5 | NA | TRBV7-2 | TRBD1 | CASSLVGTGGATQYF | TGTGCCAGCAGCTTAGTTGGGACAGGGGGCGCGACCCAGTACTTC
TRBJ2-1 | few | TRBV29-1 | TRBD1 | CSVEDLGQKFF | TGCAGCGTTGAAGATTTGGGACAGAAGTTCTTC
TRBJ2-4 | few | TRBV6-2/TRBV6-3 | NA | CASSPSGLVAKNIQYF | TGTGCCAGCAGCCCCTCCGGTTTAGTAGCCAAAAACATTCAGTACTTC
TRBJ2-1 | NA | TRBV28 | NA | CASSPHNEQFF | TGTGCCAGCAGTCCTCACAATGAGCAGTTCTTC
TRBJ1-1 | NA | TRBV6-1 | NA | CASSEAGPWGTEAFF | TGTGCCAGCAGTGAAGCTGGACCCTGGGGCACTGAAGCTTTCTTT
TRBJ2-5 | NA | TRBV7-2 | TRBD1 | CASSLWDRGLGQETQYF | TGTGCCAGCAGCTTATGGGACAGGGGGCTCGGCCAAGAGACCCAGTACTTC
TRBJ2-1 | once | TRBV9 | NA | CASSVAGGGSYNEQFF | TGTGCCAGCAGCGTAGCAGGGGGGGGCTCCTACAATGAGCAGTTCTTC
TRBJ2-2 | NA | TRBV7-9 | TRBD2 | CASSLSSGRKGTGELFF | TGTGCCAGCAGCTTATCTAGCGGGAGAAAGGGCACCGGGGAGCTGTTTTTT
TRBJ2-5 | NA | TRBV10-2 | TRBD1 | CASRQGVIGLETQYF | TGCGCCAGTAGACAGGGAGTAATTGGGCTAGAGACCCAGTACTTC